This TCR beta chain was obtained from a study of blood T cell repertoires in COVID-19. The germline CDR1 and CDR2 sequences are LNHDA and SQIVND (reference sequence). Trimming removed 7 bases from V and 5 bases from J, with 17 bases in between. This CDR3 is 15 amino acids long. Original data processing: Amplification with reference gene primers provided the estimates of nucleated cell counts. Only in-frame clones appear in the TCRdb table, and some are missing; sequencing was by immunoSEQ multiplex PCR. The D gene and trimming were derived from the DNA, and the V and J assignments and clone size from that table. The data show roughly 300,000 clones, 80% to 95% seen once.

The TCR comes from a woman aged 30 to 39 who had recovered from COVID-19. The specimen sequenced was PBMCs or T cells enriched from blood (not recorded which). The chain is built from TRBV19 and TRBJ2-2, with D possibly matching TRBD1 (6 bases). Here the CDR3 reads CASKDLDRGTGELFF. The CDR3 bases are TGTGCCAGTAAGGATCTGGACAGAGGTACCGGGGAGCTGTTTTTT.